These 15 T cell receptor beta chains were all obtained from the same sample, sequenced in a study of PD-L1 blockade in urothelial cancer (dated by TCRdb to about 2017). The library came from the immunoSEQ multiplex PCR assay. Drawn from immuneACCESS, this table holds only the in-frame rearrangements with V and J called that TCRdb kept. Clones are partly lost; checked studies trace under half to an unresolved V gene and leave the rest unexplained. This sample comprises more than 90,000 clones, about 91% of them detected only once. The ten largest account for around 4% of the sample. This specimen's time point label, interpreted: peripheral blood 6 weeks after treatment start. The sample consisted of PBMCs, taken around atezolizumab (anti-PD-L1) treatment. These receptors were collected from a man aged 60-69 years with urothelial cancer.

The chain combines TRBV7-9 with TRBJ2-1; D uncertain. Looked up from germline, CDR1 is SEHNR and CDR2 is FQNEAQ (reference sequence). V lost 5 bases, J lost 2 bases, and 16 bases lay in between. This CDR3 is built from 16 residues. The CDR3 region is CASSPLRASTYNEQFF. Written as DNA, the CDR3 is TGTGCCAGCAGCCCCCTTCGCGCCTCAACCTACAATGAGCAGTTCTTC.

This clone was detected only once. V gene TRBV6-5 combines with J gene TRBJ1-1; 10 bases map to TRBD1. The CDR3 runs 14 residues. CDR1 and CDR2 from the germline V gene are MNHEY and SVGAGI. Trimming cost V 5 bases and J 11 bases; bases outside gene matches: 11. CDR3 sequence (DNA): TGTGCCAGCAGTGCCCGGACAGGGGGGATGGAGGCTTTCTTT. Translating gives CASSARTGGMEAFF.

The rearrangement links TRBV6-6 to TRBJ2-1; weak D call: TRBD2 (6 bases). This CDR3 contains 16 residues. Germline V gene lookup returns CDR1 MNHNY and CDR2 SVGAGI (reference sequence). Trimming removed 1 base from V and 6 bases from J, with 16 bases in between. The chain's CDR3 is CASSYFSSDRLNEQFF. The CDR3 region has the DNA TGTGCCAGCAGTTACTTCTCTAGCGATCGCCTCAATGAGCAGTTCTTC.

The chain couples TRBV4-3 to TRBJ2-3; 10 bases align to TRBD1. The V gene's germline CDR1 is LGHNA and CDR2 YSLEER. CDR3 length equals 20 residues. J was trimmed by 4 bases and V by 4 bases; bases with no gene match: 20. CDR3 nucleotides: TGCGCCAGCAGCCCCCAGACAGGGGGCGAAGCGGGCATCCCCCCAGATACGCAGTATTTT. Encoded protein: CASSPQTGGEAGIPPDTQYF.

The CDR3 region has the DNA TGTGCCTGGGCCCCTGCTCCCGCTCGGGCCCTCCACTTT. Translating gives CAWAPAPARALHF. This chain joins TRBV30 and TRBJ1-6; no clear D. CDR3 length equals 13 residues. The germline V gene encodes CDR1 GTSNPN and CDR2 SVGIG (reference sequence). The ends were cut back, 5 bases at V and 14 bases at J, with 19 bases in the middle.

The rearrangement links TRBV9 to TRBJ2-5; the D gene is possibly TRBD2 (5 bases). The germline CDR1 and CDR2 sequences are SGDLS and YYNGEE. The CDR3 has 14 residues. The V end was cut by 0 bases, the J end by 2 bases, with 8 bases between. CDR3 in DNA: TGTGCCAGCAGCGTAGGGGGAGTTCAAGAGACCCAGTACTTC. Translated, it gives CASSVGGVQETQYF.

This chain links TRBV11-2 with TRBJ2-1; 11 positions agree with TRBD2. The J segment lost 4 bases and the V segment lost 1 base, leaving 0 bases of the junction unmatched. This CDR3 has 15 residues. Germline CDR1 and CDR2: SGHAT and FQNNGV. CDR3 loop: CASSLVAGGYNEQFF. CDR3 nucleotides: TGTGCCAGCAGCTTAGTAGCGGGGGGGTACAATGAGCAGTTCTTC. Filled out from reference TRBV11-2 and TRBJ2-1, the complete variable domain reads EAGVAQSPRYKIIEKRQSVAFWCNPISGHATLYWYQQILGQGPKLLIQFQNNGVVDDSQLPKDRFSAERLKGVDSTLKIQPAKLEDSAVYLCASSLVAGGYNEQFFGPGTRLTVL.

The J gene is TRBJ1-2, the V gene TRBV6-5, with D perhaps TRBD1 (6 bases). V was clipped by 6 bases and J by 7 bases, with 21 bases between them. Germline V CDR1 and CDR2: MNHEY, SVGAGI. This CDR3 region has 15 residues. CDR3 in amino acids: CASSLGTPTWGGYTF. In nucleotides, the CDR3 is TGTGCCAGCAGCCTAGGGACACCAACCTGGGGTGGCTACACCTTC.

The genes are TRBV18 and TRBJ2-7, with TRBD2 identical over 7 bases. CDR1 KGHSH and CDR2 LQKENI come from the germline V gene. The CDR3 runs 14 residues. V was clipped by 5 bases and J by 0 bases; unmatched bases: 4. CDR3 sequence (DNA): TGTGCCAGCTCAACCGGACTAGTCTCCTACGAGCAGTACTTC. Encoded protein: CASSTGLVSYEQYF. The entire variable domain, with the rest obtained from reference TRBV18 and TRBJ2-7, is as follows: NAGVMQNPRHLVRRRGQEARLRCSPMKGHSHVYWYRQLPEEGLKFMVYLQKENIIDESGMPKERFSAEFPKEGPSILRIQQVVRGDSAAYFCASSTGLVSYEQYFGPGTRLTVT.

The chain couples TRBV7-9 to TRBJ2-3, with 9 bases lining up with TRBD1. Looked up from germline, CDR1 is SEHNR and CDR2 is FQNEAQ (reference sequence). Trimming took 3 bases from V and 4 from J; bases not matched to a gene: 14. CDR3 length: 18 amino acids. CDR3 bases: TGTGCCAGCAGCTTCACCCCGGGACAGGGAACCATACCAGATACGCAGTATTTT. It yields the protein CASSFTPGQGTIPDTQYF. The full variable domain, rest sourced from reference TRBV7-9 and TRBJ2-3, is DTGVSQNPRHKITKRGQNVTFRCDPISEHNRLYWYRQTLGQGPEFLTYFQNEAQLEKSRLLSDRFSAERPKGSFSTLEIQRTEQGDSAMYLCASSFTPGQGTIPDTQYFGPGTRLTVL.

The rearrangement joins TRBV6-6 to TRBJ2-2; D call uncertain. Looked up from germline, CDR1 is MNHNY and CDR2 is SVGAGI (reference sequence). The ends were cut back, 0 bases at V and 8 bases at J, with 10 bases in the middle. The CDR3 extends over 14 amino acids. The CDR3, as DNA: TGTGCCAGCAGTTACTCGGCGGCGGTGGGGGAGCTGTTTTTT. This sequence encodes CASSYSAAVGELFF.

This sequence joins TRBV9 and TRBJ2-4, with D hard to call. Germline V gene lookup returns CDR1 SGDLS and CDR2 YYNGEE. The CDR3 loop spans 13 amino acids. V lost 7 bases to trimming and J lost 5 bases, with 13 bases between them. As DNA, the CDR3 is TGTGCCAGCTCGAGGTCGACCCAAAACATTCAGTACTTC. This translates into CASSRSTQNIQYF.

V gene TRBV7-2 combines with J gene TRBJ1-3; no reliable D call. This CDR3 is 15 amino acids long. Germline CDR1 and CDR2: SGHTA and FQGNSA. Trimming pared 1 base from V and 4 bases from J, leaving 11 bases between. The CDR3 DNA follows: TGTGCCAGCAGCTTAGTTGAGGGATCCGGAAACACCATATATTTT. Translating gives CASSLVEGSGNTIYF.

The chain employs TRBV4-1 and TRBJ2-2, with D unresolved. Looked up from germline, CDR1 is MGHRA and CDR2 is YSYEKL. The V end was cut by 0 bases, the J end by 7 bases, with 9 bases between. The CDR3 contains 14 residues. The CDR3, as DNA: TGCGCCAGCAGCCAAGACTATTCCTACGGGGAGCTGTTTTTT. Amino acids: CASSQDYSYGELFF.

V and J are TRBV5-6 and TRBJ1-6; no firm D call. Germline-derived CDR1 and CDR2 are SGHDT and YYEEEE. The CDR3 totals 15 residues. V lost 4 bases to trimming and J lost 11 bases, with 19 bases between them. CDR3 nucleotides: TGTGCCAGCAGCCCTAGCGGACGGGTTAGTCCACCCCTCCACTTT. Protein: CASSPSGRVSPPLHF.